The 8 T cell receptor beta chains below were found in one sample sequenced in a study of T cell responses to AZD1222 COVID-19 vaccine. Profiling relied on immunoSEQ multiplex PCR, and the TCRdb table lists in-frame clones only, not all of them. The table has 18,000 or so clones, roughly 86% seen once. The sequenced sample was peripheral blood, obtained 28 days after the second AZD1222 dose. The receptors derive from an adult who received the AZD1222 COVID-19 vaccine.

V and J are TRBV7-2 and TRBJ2-3; 10 nucleotides agree with TRBD2. The CDR3 contains 16 residues. With 5 bases clipped from V and 1 base from J, the junction kept 6 bases outside the gene matches. Germline assignment: CDR1 SGHTA and CDR2 FQGNSA. DNA for the CDR3: TGTGCCAGCAGCCCGTTAGCGGGGGGACGCACAGATACGCAGTATTTT. Its protein product is CASSPLAGGRTDTQYF.

The chain is built from TRBV10-3 and TRBJ2-1, with D possibly matching TRBD2 (5 bases). Trimming took 9 bases from V and 6 from J, leaving 12 bases between them. Germline-derived CDR1 and CDR2 are ENHRY and SYGVKD. The CDR3 has 12 residues. The CDR3 loop reads CAISPRVNEQFF. In DNA form, the CDR3 reads TGTGCCATTTCCCCGCGGGTCAATGAGCAGTTCTTC.

This clone was seen just once. The chain links TRBV28 to TRBJ1-4, with D unresolved. Deletions cut 0 bases from V and 2 bases from J, with 10 bases between. Germline V CDR1 and CDR2: MDHEN, SYDVKM. The CDR3 has 16 residues. The CDR3 DNA sequence: TGTGCCAGCAGTTTATGGTCCGGGTCCACTAATGAAAAACTGTTTTTT. Amino acids: CASSLWSGSTNEKLFF.

This rearrangement joins TRBV18 to TRBJ2-1, with D unresolved. The CDR3 runs 15 residues. The V end was cut by 0 bases, the J end by 4 bases, with 10 bases between. The germline gives CDR1 KGHSH, CDR2 LQKENI. In DNA, the CDR3 is TGTGCCAGCTCACCACCTGTGACTTCTTACAATGAGCAGTTCTTC. Translated, it gives CASSPPVTSYNEQFF.

The rearrangement joins TRBV7-9 to TRBJ2-5; D is uncertain. V was cut by 4 bases and J by 5 bases, with 17 bases left in between. The CDR3 is 15 residues long. CDR1 SEHNR and CDR2 FQNEAQ come from the germline V gene (reference sequence). CDR3 amino acids: CASSSWTGQGETQYF. The CDR3 region has the DNA TGTGCCAGCAGCTCCTGGACGGGTCAAGGGGAGACCCAGTACTTC. Full variable domain (remainder filled in from reference TRBV7-9 and TRBJ2-5): DTGVSQNPRHKITKRGQNVTFRCDPISEHNRLYWYRQTLGQGPEFLTYFQNEAQLEKSRLLSDRFSAERPKGSFSTLEIQRTEQGDSAMYLCASSSWTGQGETQYFGPGTRLLVL.

This clone was found a few times. The V and J genes are TRBV6-1 and TRBJ1-5; no reliable D call. This CDR3 spans 16 amino acids. CDR1 MNHNS and CDR2 SASEGT come from the germline V gene. V lost 0 bases, J lost 9 bases, and 18 bases lay in between. This CDR3 is CASSEAPGPPPPPQHF. The CDR3 DNA is TGTGCCAGCAGTGAAGCGCCAGGACCACCCCCCCCGCCCCAGCATTTT.

The chain is built from TRBV7-7 and TRBJ2-3; D is undetermined. Germline values: CDR1 SSHAT, CDR2 FNYEAQ (reference sequence). With 5 bases removed from V and 3 bases from J, the gap between germline ends came to 18 bases. This CDR3 spans 16 amino acids. The DNA of the CDR3 is TGTGCCAGCAGCCCCGTCGGGCCCCAGACGACAGATACGCAGTATTTT. Its translation is CASSPVGPQTTDTQYF.

The rearrangement uses TRBV19 and TRBJ1-1; a possible D gene is TRBD1 (6 bases). Germline V gene data show CDR1 as LNHDA and CDR2 as SQIVND (reference sequence). CDR3 size: 14 residues. The V end was cut by 3 bases, the J end by 3 bases, with 11 bases between. CDR3: CASSMRGTHTEAFF. In nucleotides, the CDR3 is TGTGCCAGTAGTATGAGGGGGACGCACACTGAAGCTTTCTTT.